Listed below are T cell receptor beta chains from one sample, sequenced in a study of T-cell reconstitution after alpha-beta-depleted transplantation in children. Using its own MiXCR run on the PCR reads, TCRdb lists one record per CDR3 protein. This sample has some 450,000 distinct CDR3 sequences, with over 40% found just once. This sample comprised PBMCs, obtained before TCRalphabeta/CD19-depleted stem cell transplant. Source of these receptors: a girl between 2 and 10 years old with aplastic anemia, due to receive a stem cell transplant. Both conserved end residues are part of each CDR3. Each record gives: clone size, V gene, D gene, J gene, CDR3 protein, CDR3 DNA. The D gene is left open where the match is weak. A clone size is listed for some rows: how often the clone was seen (once, few, many), or a class if it is expanded.

>many|TRBV28|-|TRBJ2-5
CASSLAGLRETQYF
TGTGCCAGCAGTTTGGCGGGCTTGAGAGAGACCCAGTACTTC
>few|TRBV20-1|TRBD2|TRBJ2-7
CSARDVGLGTYEQYF
TGCAGTGCTAGAGATGTGGGACTAGGGACCTACGAGCAGTACTTC
>-|TRBV20-1|-|TRBJ2-1
CSARLVEHYNEQFF
TGCAGTGCTAGATTGGTAGAACATTACAATGAGCAGTTCTTC
>-|TRBV28|-|TRBJ1-1
CASSPPVVSAREAFF
TGTGCCAGCAGTCCGCCGGTTGTCAGCGCCAGGGAAGCTTTCTTT
>-|TRBV20-1|-|TRBJ2-5
CSAREGRIETQYF
TGCAGTGCTAGAGAGGGGCGTATAGAGACCCAGTACTTC
>-|TRBV10-3|-|TRBJ2-1
CAISESARRDEQFF
TGTGCCATCAGTGAGTCGGCCCGGCGGGATGAGCAGTTCTTC
>-|TRBV15|TRBD2|TRBJ2-2
CATSRVLAGAGELFF
TGTGCCACCAGCCGAGTTCTAGCGGGAGCCGGGGAGCTGTTTTTT
>many|TRBV4-2|TRBD1|TRBJ1-4
CASSQEQGFTNEKLFF
TGTGCCAGCAGCCAAGAACAGGGGTTCACTAATGAAAAACTGTTTTTT
>few|TRBV7-2|TRBD2|TRBJ2-1
CASSLGGSRRTEQFF
TGTGCCAGCAGCTTAGGCGGGAGTCGTAGGACTGAGCAGTTCTTC
>-|TRBV20-1|TRBD1|TRBJ1-1
CSASFGDREAFF
TGCAGTGCTAGTTTTGGGGACAGGGAAGCTTTCTTT
>few|TRBV27|-|TRBJ2-5
CASRARRETQYF
TGTGCCAGCAGGGCCAGGCGGGAGACCCAGTACTTC
>-|TRBV7-6|TRBD2|TRBJ2-1
CASSLSGRAWSYNEQFF
TGTGCCAGCAGCTTAAGCGGGAGGGCCTGGTCCTACAATGAGCAGTTCTTC
>-|TRBV20-1|TRBD2|TRBJ2-3
CSVGIPGTTVDTQYF
TGCAGTGTTGGGATCCCGGGGACTACCGTAGATACGCAGTATTTT
>-|TRBV4-1|-|TRBJ1-3
CASSQDPGTGNTIYF
TGCGCCAGCAGCCAAGATCCGGGGACTGGAAACACCATATATTTT
>many|TRBV25-1|-|TRBJ1-4
CASSPGLRGGEKLFF
TGTGCCAGCAGCCCCGGGCTCAGAGGGGGTGAAAAACTGTTTTTT
>many|TRBV20-1|-|TRBJ2-3
CSALGGASTDTQYF
TGCAGTGCCCTTGGAGGTGCTAGCACAGATACGCAGTATTTT
>-|TRBV21-1|-|TRBJ2-3
CASSNRDRVTDTQYF
TGTGCCAGCAGCAATAGGGACAGGGTCACAGATACGCAGTATTTT
>-|TRBV9|-|TRBJ2-7
CASSVAGSGYEQYF
TGTGCCAGCAGCGTCGCAGGGTCGGGTTACGAGCAGTACTTC
>few|TRBV28|-|TRBJ1-2
CASSLYTPTRGYTF
TGTGCCAGCAGTTTATATACCCCGACACGTGGCTACACCTTC
>few|TRBV4-1|-|TRBJ2-5
CASSQDFNRGAETQYF
TGCGCCAGCAGCCAAGACTTTAACCGGGGGGCAGAGACCCAGTACTTC
>-|TRBV20-1|-|TRBJ2-1
CSARDVQGVEQFF
TGCAGTGCTAGAGATGTACAGGGAGTTGAGCAGTTCTTC
>few|TRBV20-1|TRBD1|TRBJ1-1
CSAPLGDSSNTEAFF
TGCAGTGCGCCCCTCGGGGACAGCTCGAACACTGAAGCTTTCTTT